This section outlines one T cell receptor (beta chain) sequence together with its context. The clone's antigen remains unknown. No quality values exist for individual bases; no much larger clone is one base distant. The sample comes from a study of human T cells and chemical hapten exposure (dated by TCRdb to about 2021). Looking at the study overall: For sensitization, 2% DPC in acetone was applied to an approximately 2 cm by approximately 2 cm area of upper inner arm skin. Patients additionally received weekly therapeutic DPC doses to the scalp throughout the approximately 22-week study period. Patch testing was performed on the upper back with Finn chambers containing 0.01% DPC, and the patch tests were scored after 6 days according to International Contact Dermatitis Research Group standards. Alopecia areata with under or over 50% scalp involvement, alopecia totalis and alopecia universalis were represented in the patient cohort, which was mostly female. Libraries were pooled for sequencing, and per-sample TCR yields varied mainly because of small differences in library volumes within the pool. This study followed changes in the peripheral blood TCR repertoire in vivo during primary and secondary sensitization of alopecia patients to the hapten diphenylcyclopropenone (DPC). Patient blood was sampled pre-sensitization (week 0) and at 2, 6 and about 24 weeks after DPC sensitization. For TCR sequencing, blood came from 25 to 35 alopecia patients at anywhere from one to four time points (pre-sensitization, 2, 6 and 24 weeks).

What the study reported, not specific to this receptor: A positive correlation was found between the number of PT1 expanded TCRs and patch test score, with significance reached at thresholds 8, 16 and 32 but not 4. Alopecia, a presumed autoimmune disease, was present in all patients, so the immune response of the patients might differ from that of healthy individuals. DPC sensitization did not change how many TCRs were above 1 in 1000 frequency, and no evidence was found of alterations in global repertoire structure. After repeated subsampling, changes were observed in the strength of the expansion versus patch-test correlation and in the threshold at which the correlation became significant. Compared with pre-sensitization or healthy control sets, expanded TCRs formed significantly more large CDR3 similarity clusters, which is consistent with antigen-driven responses.

The time point tag for this specimen amounts to: pre-sensitization, week 0. The treatment or condition label on this specimen signifies: therapeutic diphenylcyclopropenone sensitization with weekly scalp DPC. Blood at each patch-test visit was drawn before the patch test was applied. Patients were eligible if aged 18 to 70, diagnosed with alopecia and judged suitable for DPC therapy, and pregnant patients were excluded. Unfractionated whole blood was collected in Tempus Blood RNA tubes, and total RNA was extracted from that blood. The receptor library was made with RACE. The listed sequencing device is NextSeq 500. During library preparation, unique molecular identifiers were attached to individual cDNA molecules so that TCRs could be counted in a quantitative, reproducible way. Both TCR alpha and TCR beta chains were sequenced from each blood RNA sample. Per the original workflow: A median of about 87,000 TCRs per sample was observed, with a range of roughly 20,000 to 700,000. V, J and CDR3 annotation of the TCR reads was performed with the Decombinator software suite. For PS versus PT1 abundance plots, all samples were subsampled to the same number of TCRs (28,000). TCRs were defined as expanded if absent before sensitization and observed at least eight times at the 2-week time point. TCRdb reworked the public reads: Q25 trimming with fastp, MiXCR clone assembly, productive beta chains retained. Rows are unified per CDR3 protein, each entry keeping the most common DNA and genes. The V and J calls, along with clone size, are taken from TCRdb and not from the paper's own processing. The sample table records about 92,000 distinct CDR3 sequences; roughly a tenth of these occur just once. The top ten clones comprise around 3.6% of the sample.

The specimen comprised whole blood, sampled in connection with sensitization to the hapten diphenylcyclopropenone (DPC). The receptor's source is a woman in her forties with alopecia areata. Some clones in this sample may be carry-over from other donors' samples.

Here the CDR3 is given as CASSQGVAGATQETQYF. DNA sequence: TGTGCCAGCAGCCAAGGGGTAGCGGGGGCCACACAAGAGACCCAGTACTTC. The rearrangement joined TRBV3-1 to TRBJ2-5, with 9 junctional bases fitting TRBD2. Reading the germline V gene (reference sequence) gives CDR1 LGHDT and CDR2 YNNKEL. Trimming leaves V shorter by 1 base and J shorter by 2 bases, with the junction holding 8 bases beyond the gene matches. The CDR3 runs 17 amino acids, cysteine and phenylalanine included. The read is trimmed to its CDR3 DNA, 51 bases read in frame from base 1.